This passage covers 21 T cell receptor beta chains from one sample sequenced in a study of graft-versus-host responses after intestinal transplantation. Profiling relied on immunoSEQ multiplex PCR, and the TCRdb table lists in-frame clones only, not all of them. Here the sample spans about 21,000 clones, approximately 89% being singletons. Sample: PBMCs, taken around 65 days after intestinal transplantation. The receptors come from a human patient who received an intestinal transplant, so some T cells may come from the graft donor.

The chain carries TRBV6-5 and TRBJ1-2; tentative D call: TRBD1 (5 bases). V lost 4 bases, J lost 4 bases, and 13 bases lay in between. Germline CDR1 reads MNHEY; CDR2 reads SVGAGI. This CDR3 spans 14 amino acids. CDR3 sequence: CASSSLDRTYGYTF. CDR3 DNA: TGTGCCAGCAGTTCTCTAGACAGAACCTATGGCTACACCTTC.

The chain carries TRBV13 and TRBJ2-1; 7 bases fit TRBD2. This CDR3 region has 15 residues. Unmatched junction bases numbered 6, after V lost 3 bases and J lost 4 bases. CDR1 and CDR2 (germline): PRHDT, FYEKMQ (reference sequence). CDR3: CASSLLGGGYNEQFF. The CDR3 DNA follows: TGTGCCAGCAGCTTGTTGGGCGGGGGTTACAATGAGCAGTTCTTC.

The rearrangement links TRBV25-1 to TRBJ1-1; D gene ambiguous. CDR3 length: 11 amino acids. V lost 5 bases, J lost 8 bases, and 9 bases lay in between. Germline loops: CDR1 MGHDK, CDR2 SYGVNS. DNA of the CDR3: TGTGCCAGCAGTCTCGGAGTGGAAGCTTTCTTT. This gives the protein CASSLGVEAFF.

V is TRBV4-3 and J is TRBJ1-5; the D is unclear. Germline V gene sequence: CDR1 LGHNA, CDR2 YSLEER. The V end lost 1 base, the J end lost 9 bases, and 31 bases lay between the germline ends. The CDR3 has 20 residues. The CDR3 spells CASSQGPGPLRSISPLPQHF. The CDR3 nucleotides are TGCGCCAGCAGCCAAGGCCCCGGACCGTTACGCTCCATCAGCCCCCTGCCCCAGCATTTT.

The CDR3 loop reads CASSKRGPLAYEQYF. DNA for the CDR3: TGTGCCAGCAGCAAAAGGGGACCGCTGGCCTACGAGCAGTACTTC. The J gene is TRBJ2-7, the V gene TRBV21-1. TRBV21-1 is a listed pseudogene. The CDR3 is 15 amino acids.

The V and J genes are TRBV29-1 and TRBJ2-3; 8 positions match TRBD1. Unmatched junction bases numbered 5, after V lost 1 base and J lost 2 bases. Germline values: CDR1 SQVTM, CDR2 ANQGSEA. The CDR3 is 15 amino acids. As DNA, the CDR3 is TGCAGCGTTGAAGGGCGGCAGGGGGCCACAGATACGCAGTATTTT. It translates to CSVEGRQGATDTQYF.

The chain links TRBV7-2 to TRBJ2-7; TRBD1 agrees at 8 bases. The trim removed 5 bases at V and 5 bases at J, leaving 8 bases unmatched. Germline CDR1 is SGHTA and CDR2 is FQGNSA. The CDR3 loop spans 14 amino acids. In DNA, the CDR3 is TGTGCCAGCAGCCCGGGGGACAGGTGGAACGAGCAGTACTTC. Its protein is CASSPGDRWNEQYF.

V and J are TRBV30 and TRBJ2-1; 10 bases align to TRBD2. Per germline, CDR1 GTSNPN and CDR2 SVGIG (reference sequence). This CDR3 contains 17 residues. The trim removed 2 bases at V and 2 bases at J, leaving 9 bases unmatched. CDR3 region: CAWSTLIAGGAYNEQFF. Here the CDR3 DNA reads TGTGCCTGGAGTACCTTAATAGCGGGGGGTGCCTACAATGAGCAGTTCTTC. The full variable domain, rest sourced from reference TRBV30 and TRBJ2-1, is SQTIHQWPATLVQPVGSPLSLECTVEGTSNPNLYWYRQAAGRGLQLLFYSVGIGQISSEVPQNLSASRPQDRQFILSSKKLLLSDSGFYLCAWSTLIAGGAYNEQFFGPGTRLTVL.

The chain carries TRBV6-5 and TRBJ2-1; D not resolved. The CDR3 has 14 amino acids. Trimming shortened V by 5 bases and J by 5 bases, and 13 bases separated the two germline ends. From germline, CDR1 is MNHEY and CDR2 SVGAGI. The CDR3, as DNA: TGTGCCAGCAGTCACTTGAACCAGGACAATGAGCAGTTCTTC. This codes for CASSHLNQDNEQFF.

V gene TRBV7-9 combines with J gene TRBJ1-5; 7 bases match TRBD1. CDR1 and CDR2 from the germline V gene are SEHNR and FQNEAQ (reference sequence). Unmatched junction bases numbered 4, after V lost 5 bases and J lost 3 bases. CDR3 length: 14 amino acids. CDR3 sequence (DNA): TGTGCCAGCAGCGAGGGACAGCTCAATCAGCCCCAGCATTTT. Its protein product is CASSEGQLNQPQHF.

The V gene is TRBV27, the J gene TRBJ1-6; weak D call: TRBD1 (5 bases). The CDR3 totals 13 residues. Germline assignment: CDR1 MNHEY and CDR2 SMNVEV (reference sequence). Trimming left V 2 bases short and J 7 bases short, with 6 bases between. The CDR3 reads CASSLGGNSPLHF. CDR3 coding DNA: TGTGCCAGCAGTTTAGGGGGAAATTCACCCCTCCACTTT.

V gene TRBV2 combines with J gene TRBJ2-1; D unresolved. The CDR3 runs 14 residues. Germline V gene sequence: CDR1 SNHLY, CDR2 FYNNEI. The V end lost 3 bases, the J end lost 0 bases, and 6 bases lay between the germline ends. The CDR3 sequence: CASSDASSYNEQFF. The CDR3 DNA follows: TGTGCCAGCAGTGATGCCAGCTCCTACAATGAGCAGTTCTTC. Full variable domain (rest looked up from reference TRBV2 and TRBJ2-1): EPEVTQTPSHQVTQMGQEVILRCVPISNHLYFYWYRQILGQKVEFLVSFYNNEISEKSEIFDDQFSVERPDGSNFTLKIRSTKLEDSAMYFCASSDASSYNEQFFGPGTRLTVL.

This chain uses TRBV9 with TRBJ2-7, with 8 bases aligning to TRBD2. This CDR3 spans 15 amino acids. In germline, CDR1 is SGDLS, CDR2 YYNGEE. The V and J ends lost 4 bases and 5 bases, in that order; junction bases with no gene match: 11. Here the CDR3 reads CASSPLAGGPDEQYF. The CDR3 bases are TGTGCCAGCAGCCCCCTGGCGGGGGGACCTGACGAGCAGTACTTC.

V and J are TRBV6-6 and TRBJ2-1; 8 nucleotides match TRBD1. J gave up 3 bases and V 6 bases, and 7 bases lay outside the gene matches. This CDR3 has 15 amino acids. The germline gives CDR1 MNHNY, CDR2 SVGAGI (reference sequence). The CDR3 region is CASSQGQGLYNEQFF. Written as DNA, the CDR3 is TGTGCCAGCAGCCAAGGACAGGGACTCTACAATGAGCAGTTCTTC.

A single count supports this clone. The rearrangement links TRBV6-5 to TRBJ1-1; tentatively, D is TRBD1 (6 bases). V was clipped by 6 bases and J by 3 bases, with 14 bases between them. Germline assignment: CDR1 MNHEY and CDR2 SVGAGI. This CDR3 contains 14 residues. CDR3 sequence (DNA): TGTGCCAGCAGGGCCCGGGGGCGGGACACTGAAGCTTTCTTT. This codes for CASRARGRDTEAFF.

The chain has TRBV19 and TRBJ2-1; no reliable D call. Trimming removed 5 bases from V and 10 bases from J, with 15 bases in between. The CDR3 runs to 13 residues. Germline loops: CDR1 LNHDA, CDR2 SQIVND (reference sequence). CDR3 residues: CASSFGLWKEQFF. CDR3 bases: TGTGCCAGTAGTTTCGGGCTATGGAAAGAGCAGTTCTTC.

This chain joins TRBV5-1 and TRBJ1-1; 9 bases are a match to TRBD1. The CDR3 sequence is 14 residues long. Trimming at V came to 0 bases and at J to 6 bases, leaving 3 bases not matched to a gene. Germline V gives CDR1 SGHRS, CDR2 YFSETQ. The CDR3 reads CASSLVRQGAEAFF. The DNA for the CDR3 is TGCGCCAGCAGCTTGGTAAGACAGGGGGCTGAAGCTTTCTTT.

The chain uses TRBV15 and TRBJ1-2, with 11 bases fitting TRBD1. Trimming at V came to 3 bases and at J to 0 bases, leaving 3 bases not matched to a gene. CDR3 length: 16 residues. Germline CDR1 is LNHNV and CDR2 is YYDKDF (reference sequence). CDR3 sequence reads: CATSRDRGHANYGYTF. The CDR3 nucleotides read TGTGCCACCAGCAGGGACAGGGGGCACGCTAACTATGGCTACACCTTC.

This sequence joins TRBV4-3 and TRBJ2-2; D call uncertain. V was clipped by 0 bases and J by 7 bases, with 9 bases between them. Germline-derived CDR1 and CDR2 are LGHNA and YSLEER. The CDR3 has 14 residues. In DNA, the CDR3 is TGCGCCAGCAGCCAAGATGGAAGGAACGGGGAGCTGTTTTTT. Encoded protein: CASSQDGRNGELFF.

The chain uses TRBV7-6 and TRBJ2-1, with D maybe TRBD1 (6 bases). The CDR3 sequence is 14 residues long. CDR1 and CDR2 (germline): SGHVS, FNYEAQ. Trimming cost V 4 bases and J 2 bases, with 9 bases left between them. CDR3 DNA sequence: TGTGCCAGCAGCTCTCAGGGGCCCTACAATGAGCAGTTCTTC. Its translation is CASSSQGPYNEQFF.

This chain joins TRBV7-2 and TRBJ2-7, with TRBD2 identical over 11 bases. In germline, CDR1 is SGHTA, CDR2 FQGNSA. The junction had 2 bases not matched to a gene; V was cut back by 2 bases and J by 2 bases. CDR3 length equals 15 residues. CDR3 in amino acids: CASSLIAGGTYEQYF. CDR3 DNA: TGTGCCAGCAGCTTAATAGCGGGGGGGACCTACGAGCAGTACTTC.